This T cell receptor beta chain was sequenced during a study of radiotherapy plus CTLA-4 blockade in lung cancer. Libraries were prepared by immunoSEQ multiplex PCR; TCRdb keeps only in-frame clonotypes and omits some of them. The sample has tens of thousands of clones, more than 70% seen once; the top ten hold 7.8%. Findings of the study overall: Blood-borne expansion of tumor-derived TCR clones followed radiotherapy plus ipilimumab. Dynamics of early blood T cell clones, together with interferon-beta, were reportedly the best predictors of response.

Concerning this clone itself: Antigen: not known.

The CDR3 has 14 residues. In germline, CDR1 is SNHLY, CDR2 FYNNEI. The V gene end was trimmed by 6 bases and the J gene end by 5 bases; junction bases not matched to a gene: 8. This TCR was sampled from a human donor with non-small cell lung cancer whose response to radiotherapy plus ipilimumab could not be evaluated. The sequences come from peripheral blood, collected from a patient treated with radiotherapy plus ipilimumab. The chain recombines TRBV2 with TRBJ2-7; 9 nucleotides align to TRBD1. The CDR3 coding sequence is TGTGCCAGCAGCCTTCCCGGGACAGGGAACGAGCAGTACTTC. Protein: CASSLPGTGNEQYF. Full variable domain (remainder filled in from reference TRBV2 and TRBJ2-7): EPEVTQTPSHQVTQMGQEVILRCVPISNHLYFYWYRQILGQKVEFLVSFYNNEISEKSEIFDDQFSVERPDGSNFTLKIRSTKLEDSAMYFCASSLPGTGNEQYFGPGTRLTVT.